This TCR beta chain was found in a study of pediatric ulcerative colitis. This clone was observed a single time. Antigen specificity is unknown. V was clipped by 10 bases and J by 8 bases, with 20 bases between them. Per the germline V gene, CDR1 is MNHEY and CDR2 is SVGAGI. The CDR3 sequence is 13 residues long. The rectum was sampled with one to two pinch biopsies at colonoscopy. Sequencing was at survey level. The data were produced by immunoSEQ multiplex PCR, yet TCRdb's version contains in-frame clones alone and is incomplete. Here the sample spans about 36,000 clones, around 78% being singletons. General study points: No controls had the two rectal clonotypes shared by ulcerative colitis patients.

Source material: gut tissue. This TCR was sampled from a boy aged 5-17 years with moderate ulcerative colitis. The V gene is TRBV6-5, the J gene TRBJ1-1; D call uncertain. The CDR3 DNA reads TGTGCCACCCACGTTGGGGAGCTCCCCGAAGCTTTCTTT. Translation gives CATHVGELPEAFF.